The rows below give T cell receptor beta chains drawn from one sample of a study of blood T cells in healthy people across ages. TCRdb redid the calling of the 5' RACE reads with MiXCR, one entry per CDR3 protein. The sample includes 650,000 to 950,000 distinct CDR3 sequences, approximately 48% of them seen just once. Material: blood. The receptor source for this set is a man in his fifties or sixties in good health. CDR3s include the opening cysteine and the closing phenylalanine or tryptophan. Each record gives: J gene, D gene, clone size, V gene, CDR3 protein, CDR3 DNA. A D gene is named only where the DNA matches it firmly. Some rows have no size entry. The others give once, few or many, or a class for an expanded clone.

TRBJ1-2,NA,NA,TRBV30,CAWSLGSGNGYTF,TGTGCCTGGAGTTTAGGGTCAGGGAATGGCTACACCTTC
TRBJ2-5,NA,NA,TRBV6-1,CATNKGRLQETQYF,TGTGCCACAAATAAGGGACGGCTCCAAGAGACCCAGTACTTC
TRBJ2-2,NA,NA,TRBV4-3,CASSQDPSVWGAEIGELFF,TGCGCCAGCAGCCAAGATCCCTCTGTATGGGGGGCGGAGATCGGGGAGCTGTTTTTT
TRBJ2-7,TRBD2,NA,TRBV20-1,CSARNVRTSGGYEQYF,TGCAGTGCTAGAAACGTCCGGACTAGCGGGGGCTACGAGCAGTACTTC
TRBJ2-1,TRBD2,NA,TRBV9,CASSVVAGGFYNEQFF,TGTGCCAGCAGCGTAGTAGCGGGGGGATTCTACAATGAGCAGTTCTTC
TRBJ2-3,NA,few,TRBV7-2,CASSLGPTQYF,TGTGCCAGCAGCCTCGGGCCCACGCAGTATTTT
TRBJ2-3,NA,NA,TRBV29-1,CSVESPGTDTQYF,TGCAGCGTTGAATCTCCGGGCACAGATACGCAGTATTTT
TRBJ1-2,NA,NA,TRBV13,CASSLERTLGGYTF,TGTGCCAGCAGCCTAGAAAGGACCCTGGGTGGCTACACCTTC
TRBJ2-1,NA,NA,TRBV9,CASSRNTGLVVDEQFF,TGTGCCAGCAGCAGAAACACAGGGTTAGTGGTCGATGAGCAGTTCTTC
TRBJ2-7,NA,few,TRBV18,CASSPPSTYEQYF,TGTGCCAGCTCACCCCCAAGCACCTACGAGCAGTACTTC
TRBJ2-1,NA,once,TRBV5-1,CASSVMRGDYNEQFF,TGCGCCAGCAGCGTCATGAGGGGTGACTACAATGAGCAGTTCTTC
TRBJ2-7,NA,many,TRBV29-1,CSVAVRLNYEQYF,TGCAGCGTTGCGGTCCGCCTTAACTACGAGCAGTACTTC
TRBJ2-1,TRBD2,few,TRBV20-1,CSARTDLAGVYTNEQFF,TGCAGTGCTAGAACCGACCTAGCGGGGGTTTATACAAATGAGCAGTTCTTC
TRBJ2-3,TRBD1,once,TRBV7-8,CASSARTGQSTDTQYF,TGTGCCAGCAGCGCCCGGACAGGACAGTCCACAGATACGCAGTATTTT
TRBJ2-3,TRBD1,NA,TRBV6-6,CASSGPDRGNPDTQYF,TGTGCCAGCAGTGGTCCGGACAGGGGAAATCCAGATACGCAGTATTTT
TRBJ1-1,TRBD1,NA,TRBV29-1,CSVARGQTEAFF,TGCAGCGTTGCCAGGGGGCAAACTGAAGCTTTCTTT
TRBJ1-2,NA,many,TRBV7-2,CASSTGNYGYTF,TGTGCCAGCAGCACAGGGAACTATGGCTACACCTTC
TRBJ1-2,NA,NA,TRBV3-1,CASSQDYGNYGYTF,TGTGCCAGCAGCCAAGATTACGGGAACTATGGCTACACCTTC
TRBJ2-1,NA,NA,TRBV12-3/TRBV12-4,CASSRFPNEQFF,TGTGCCAGCTCGAGGTTTCCCAATGAGCAGTTCTTC
TRBJ2-3,NA,NA,TRBV25-1,CSSSEQGLGTQYF,TGTTCCAGCAGTGAGCAGGGGTTAGGTACGCAGTATTTT
TRBJ2-7,NA,NA,TRBV4-3,CASSQEQTTYYEQYF,TGCGCCAGCAGCCAAGAACAAACGACATACTACGAGCAGTACTTC
TRBJ2-5,NA,few,TRBV5-1,CASSSVGRPQETQYF,TGCGCCAGCAGCTCCGTTGGACGGCCCCAAGAGACCCAGTACTTC
TRBJ2-1,TRBD1,few,TRBV6-5,CASARTGSNEQFF,TGTGCCAGCGCAAGGACAGGCTCCAATGAGCAGTTCTTC
TRBJ1-6,NA,NA,TRBV20-1,CSARDWLGSYNSPLHF,TGCAGTGCTAGAGACTGGCTGGGCTCCTATAATTCACCCCTCCACTTT
TRBJ2-1,TRBD2,NA,TRBV13,CASSLTSRIQETQFF,TGTGCCAGCAGCCTGACTAGCCGTATCCAAGAGACCCAGTTCTTC
TRBJ2-7,TRBD2,NA,TRBV6-2/TRBV6-3,CASSSSSGKLYEQYF,TGTGCCAGCAGTTCGTCTAGCGGAAAACTCTACGAGCAGTACTTC
TRBJ2-7,NA,NA,TRBV3-1,CAGSQEGQRAYEQYF,TGTGCCGGCAGCCAGGAGGGACAGCGGGCCTACGAGCAGTACTTC
TRBJ2-3,NA,few,TRBV29-1,CSTGAGDTQYF,TGCAGCACCGGGGCTGGCGATACGCAGTATTTT
TRBJ2-5,NA,NA,TRBV4-3,CASSQSARAETQYF,TGCGCCAGCAGCCAATCTGCCCGGGCGGAGACCCAGTACTTC
TRBJ1-2,NA,few,TRBV20-1,CSASMGRYGYTF,TGCAGTGCTTCGATGGGAAGATATGGCTACACCTTC
TRBJ2-1,NA,few,TRBV28,CASRPGRYNEQFF,TGTGCCAGCAGACCGGGACGTTACAATGAGCAGTTCTTC
TRBJ1-1,NA,NA,TRBV14,CASSREIGGAFF,TGTGCCAGCAGCCGAGAGATCGGTGGAGCTTTCTTT
TRBJ2-7,NA,NA,TRBV7-2,CASSSRDGAAEQYF,TGTGCCAGCAGCTCCCGGGACGGAGCTGCCGAGCAGTACTTC
TRBJ2-5,NA,NA,TRBV29-1,CSVGLETQYF,TGCAGCGTTGGTTTAGAGACCCAGTACTTC
TRBJ2-1,NA,NA,TRBV19,CASSTSSNEQFF,TGTGCCAGTAGTACCTCCTCAAATGAGCAGTTCTTC
TRBJ2-5,TRBD1,NA,TRBV5-1,CASRKTGDETQYF,TGCGCCAGCAGAAAGACAGGGGACGAGACCCAGTACTTC
TRBJ1-2,NA,NA,TRBV4-1,CASSQDEDRSYTF,TGCGCCAGCAGCCAAGATGAAGACAGAAGCTACACCTTC
TRBJ2-1,NA,NA,TRBV9,CASSVGGGNNEQFF,TGTGCCAGCAGCGTAGGTGGAGGTAATAATGAGCAGTTCTTC
TRBJ1-3,NA,NA,TRBV6-1,CASSGWDAFSGNTIYF,TGTGCCAGCAGTGGATGGGACGCCTTCTCTGGAAACACCATATATTTT
TRBJ2-6,NA,few,TRBV27,CASSLKRQSSGANVLTF,TGTGCCAGCAGTTTAAAACGACAGAGCTCTGGGGCCAACGTCCTGACTTTC
TRBJ2-7,NA,NA,TRBV6-2/TRBV6-3,CASSYPGPSTYYVQYF,TGTGCCAGCAGTTACCCCGGGCCGTCTACGTACTACGTGCAGTACTTC
TRBJ2-7,TRBD2,NA,TRBV7-9,CASSIRGGYEQYF,TGTGCCAGCAGCATCCGCGGGGGCTACGAGCAGTACTTC
TRBJ2-1,NA,NA,TRBV5-1,CASSLGGGMAYNEQFF,TGCGCCAGCAGCTTGGGAGGGGGAATGGCCTACAATGAGCAGTTCTTC
TRBJ2-1,TRBD1,NA,TRBV4-1,CASGQVGRDRGYNEQFF,TGCGCCAGCGGCCAAGTGGGTCGGGACAGGGGATACAATGAGCAGTTCTTC
TRBJ2-5,NA,NA,TRBV12-3/TRBV12-4,CATSVDQETQYF,TGTGCCACGTCTGTGGACCAAGAGACCCAGTACTTC
TRBJ2-3,NA,few,TRBV7-3,CASSSPVPGIGDTQYF,TGTGCCAGCAGCTCCCCGGTTCCTGGAATTGGAGATACGCAGTATTTT
TRBJ1-2,NA,NA,TRBV2,CARAPEGRDGYTF,TGTGCCAGAGCCCCGGAGGGGCGAGATGGCTACACCTTC
TRBJ1-2,NA,NA,TRBV28,CASSLPTKLSGYTF,TGTGCCAGCAGTTTACCTACCAAACTCTCTGGCTACACCTTC
TRBJ2-3,NA,few,TRBV14,CASSRSATSIPLVSDTQYF,TGTGCCAGCAGCCGAAGCGCGACTAGTATCCCGCTTGTATCAGATACGCAGTATTTT
TRBJ2-7,NA,NA,TRBV12-3/TRBV12-4,CASRGDGYYEKYF,TGTGCCAGCAGAGGGGACGGATACTACGAGAAGTACTTC
TRBJ2-7,NA,NA,TRBV7-9,CASSPQISGHNSYEQYF,TGTGCCAGCAGCCCACAGATATCGGGACATAACTCCTACGAGCAGTACTTC